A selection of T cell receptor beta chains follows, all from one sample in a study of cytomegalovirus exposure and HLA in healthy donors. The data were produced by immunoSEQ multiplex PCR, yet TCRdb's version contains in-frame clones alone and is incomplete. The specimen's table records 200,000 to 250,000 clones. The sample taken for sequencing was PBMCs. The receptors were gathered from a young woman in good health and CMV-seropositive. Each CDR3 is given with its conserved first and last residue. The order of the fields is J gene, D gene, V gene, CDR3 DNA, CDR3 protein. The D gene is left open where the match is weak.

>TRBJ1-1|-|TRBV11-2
TGTGCCAGCAGCTTAGCTCGGGACACTGAAGCTTTCTTT
CASSLARDTEAFF
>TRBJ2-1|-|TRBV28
TGTGCCAGCCAGGGAGGCTACAATGAGCAGTTCTTC
CASQGGYNEQFF
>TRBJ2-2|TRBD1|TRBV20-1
TGCAGTGTTAGGAGGGACAGGCGATGGTTTTTT
CSVRRDRRWFF
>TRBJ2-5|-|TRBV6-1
TGTGCCAGCAGTGAAGTATTGGCCCAAGAGACCCAGTACTTC
CASSEVLAQETQYF
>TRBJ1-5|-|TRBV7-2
TGTGCCAGCAGCCAACGGGGGGTCGGACAGCCCCAGCATTTT
CASSQRGVGQPQHF
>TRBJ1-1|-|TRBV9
TGTGCCAGCAGCGCCCGAATGGCAGATGAAGCTTTCTTT
CASSARMADEAFF
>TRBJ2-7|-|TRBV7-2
TGTGCCAGCAGCTTAGCGGGGGGGCTCTTTCTTAACGAGCAGTACTTC
CASSLAGGLFLNEQYF
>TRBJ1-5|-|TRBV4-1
TGCGCCAGCAGCCGGACAGCGCGGGGCAATCAGCCCCAGCATTTT
CASSRTARGNQPQHF
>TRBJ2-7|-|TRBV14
TGTGCCAGCAGCCTAGACAGGTTCCGCTTGGAGCAGTACTTC
CASSLDRFRLEQYF
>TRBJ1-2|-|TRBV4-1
TGCGCCAGCAGCCAAGATATATGGGGCGGGGGAGTTTTGCGTTTGAGGTCTTATGGCTACACCTTC
CASSQDIWGGGVLRLRSYGYTF
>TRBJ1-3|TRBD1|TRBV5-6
TGTGCCAGCAGACTGCAGGGGGTAGCAGGAAACACCATATATTTT
CASRLQGVAGNTIYF